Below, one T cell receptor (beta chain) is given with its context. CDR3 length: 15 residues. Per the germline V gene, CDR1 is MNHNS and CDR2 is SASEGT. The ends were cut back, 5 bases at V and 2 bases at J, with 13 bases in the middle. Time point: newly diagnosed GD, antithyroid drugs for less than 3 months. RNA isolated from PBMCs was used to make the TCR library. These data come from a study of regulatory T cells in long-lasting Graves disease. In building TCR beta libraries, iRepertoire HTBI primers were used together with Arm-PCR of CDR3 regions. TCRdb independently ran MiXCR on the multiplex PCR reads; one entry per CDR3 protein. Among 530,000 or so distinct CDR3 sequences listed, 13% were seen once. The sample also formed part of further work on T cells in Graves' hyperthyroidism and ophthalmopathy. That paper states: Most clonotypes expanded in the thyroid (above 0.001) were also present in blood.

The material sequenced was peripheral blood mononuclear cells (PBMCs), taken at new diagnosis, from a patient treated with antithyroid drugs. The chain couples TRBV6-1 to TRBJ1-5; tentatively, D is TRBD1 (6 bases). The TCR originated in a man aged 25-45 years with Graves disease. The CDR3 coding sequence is TGTGCCAGCAGTCGTCACAGGGAGGGCAATCAGCCCCAGCATTTT. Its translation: CASSRHREGNQPQHF.